This T cell receptor beta chain was found in a study of control samples from healthy donors and cancer patients. Profiling relied on immunoSEQ multiplex PCR, and the TCRdb table lists in-frame clones only, not all of them. Of about 160,000 clones listed, 94% were seen once; the top ten hold roughly 15%. Germline assignment: CDR1 SGDLS and CDR2 YYNGEE. The CDR3 contains 15 residues. Unmatched junction bases numbered 7, after V lost 4 bases and J lost 4 bases. The sequence was obtained from a man in his sixties with colorectal cancer. This chain joins TRBV9 and TRBJ2-7, with 11 bases fitting TRBD1. Sequenced material: PBMCs. The CDR3 spells CASSSGGTGGYEQYF. In DNA, the CDR3 is TGTGCCAGCAGCTCAGGAGGGACAGGGGGGTACGAGCAGTACTTC.